This TCR beta chain was sequenced for a study of beta chain features in type 1 diabetes. Study-wide background: In all, around 110,000,000 sorted cells from all samples were analyzed. Study outcomes and limitations: There were fewer insertions and more deletions at the VDJ junctions of type 1 diabetes patients. Equally in patients and controls, shorter templates might have been favored by PCR.

Expressed TCRB transcripts were sequenced because the entire RNA isolate underwent reverse transcription. Assay used: immunoSEQ multiplex PCR; TCRdb lists only in-frame clones, some missing. The sample consists of under 450,000 clones, around 13% of them appearing once. Looked up from germline, CDR1 is SGHRS and CDR2 is YFSETQ. V was shortened by 2 bases and J by 6 bases, with 9 bases between the two germline ends. The CDR3 has 13 residues. This clone has a handful of counts. Its target is unknown. The J gene is TRBJ2-1, the V gene TRBV5-1, with D uncertain. This sequence was found in a young man in good health. The specimen was naive CD4+ T cells from blood. CDR3 amino acids: CASSLDSGNEQFF. The CDR3 nucleotides read TGCGCCAGCAGCTTAGACTCCGGCAATGAGCAGTTCTTC. Supplemented by reference TRBV5-1 and TRBJ2-1, the full variable domain reads KAGVTQTPRYLIKTRGQQVTLSCSPISGHRSVSWYQQTPGQGLQFLFEYFSETQRNKGNFPGRFSGRQFSNSRSEMNVSTLELGDSALYLCASSLDSGNEQFFGPGTRLTVL.